The source of this TCR beta chain is a study of T cells in Graves' hyperthyroidism and ophthalmopathy. From germline, CDR1 is MNHEY and CDR2 SVGAGI. The CDR3 contains 14 residues. V dropped 2 bases and J dropped 4; count of bases not matched to a gene: 3. The TCR beta CDR3 regions underwent amplification using RNA transcripts as the source. Researchers ran a first-round RT-PCR on the TCR CDR3 using the HTBI primer set. MiXCR, run by TCRdb on the multiplex PCR reads, gives a single entry per CDR3 protein. The sample comprises 550,000 to 700,000 distinct CDR3 sequences, 40% to 55% of which are singletons, and under 20% rests with the top ten. Notes on this clonotype: The antigen is undetermined.

Findings and limits, study-wide: Most clonotypes expanded in the thyroid (above 0.001) were also present in blood. Model-based prediction identified ophthalmopathy a median 6.5 months prior to its onset.

Uncontrolled infections, other autoimmune diseases, pregnancy or lactation led to exclusion of patients. Clinical symptoms, serum thyroxine, TRAb, thyroid ultrasound and orbital computed tomography informed diagnoses. The sequenced sample consisted of peripheral blood or thyroid tissue (not recorded which). The rearrangement uses TRBV6-5 and TRBJ1-1; the match to TRBD1 covers 8 bases. This receptor was obtained from an adult woman with Graves' disease, either hyperthyroidism or ophthalmopathy (not recorded which). The CDR3, as DNA: TGTGCCAGCAGTTACGAGGACAGGGTCACTGAAGCTTTCTTT. As protein: CASSYEDRVTEAFF.